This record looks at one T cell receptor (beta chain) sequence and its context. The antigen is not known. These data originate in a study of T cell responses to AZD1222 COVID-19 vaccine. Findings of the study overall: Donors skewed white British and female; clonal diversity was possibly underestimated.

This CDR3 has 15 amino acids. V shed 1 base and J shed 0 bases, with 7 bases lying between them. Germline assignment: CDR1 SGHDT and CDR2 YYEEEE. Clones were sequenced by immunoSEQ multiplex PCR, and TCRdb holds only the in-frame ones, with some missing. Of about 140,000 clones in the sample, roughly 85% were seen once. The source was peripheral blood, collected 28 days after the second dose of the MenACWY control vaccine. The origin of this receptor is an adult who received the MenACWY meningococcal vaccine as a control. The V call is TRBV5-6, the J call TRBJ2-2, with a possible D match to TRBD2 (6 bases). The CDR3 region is CASSLWGANTGELFF. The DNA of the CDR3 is TGTGCCAGCAGCTTGTGGGGGGCGAACACCGGGGAGCTGTTTTTT.